Shown below are 3 T cell receptor beta chains from a single sample sequenced in a study of blood T cell repertoires in COVID-19. Measured with immunoSEQ multiplex PCR; TCRdb has only the in-frame clones, and not every one. The sample lists roughly 100,000 clones; 71% were seen once. Sequenced: peripheral blood. These receptor sequences come from a human donor with acute or convalescent COVID-19. The donor label of this sample is uncertain.

As for this clone: An end of the junction differs from the germline gene, which may be a read error. This CDR3 is CASSYTSDGGHPTF. CDR3 DNA: TGTGCCAGCAGCTATACCTCAGACGGAGGCCATCCTACTTTT. J is TRBJ1-3 and V is TRBV13; D not resolved. In germline, CDR1 is PRHDT, CDR2 FYEKMQ (reference sequence). This CDR3 is built from 14 residues.

This chain connects TRBV6-5 to TRBJ1-5; D possibly corresponds to TRBD1 (6 bases). CDR3 length equals 15 residues. Trimming took 5 bases from V and 0 from J, leaving 11 bases between them. In germline, CDR1 is MNHEY, CDR2 SVGAGI. This CDR3 reads CASSQQGSSNQPQHF. CDR3 coding DNA: TGTGCCAGCAGTCAGCAGGGGAGTAGCAATCAGCCCCAGCATTTT.

The rearrangement links TRBV12-3 or TRBV12-4 to TRBJ1-2, with D tentatively TRBD1 (6 bases). CDR3 size: 12 residues. The V and J ends lost 7 bases and 7 bases respectively, with 13 bases between them. CDR3 amino acids: CASKHRGGGYTF. The DNA for the CDR3 is TGTGCCAGCAAACATAGGGGGGGTGGCTACACCTTC.